This note documents a single TCR beta chain sequence. Antigen specificity is unknown. These data come from a study of cytomegalovirus exposure and HLA in healthy donors. PCR used 60 Vbeta primers and 13 Jbeta primers. Measured with immunoSEQ multiplex PCR; TCRdb has only the in-frame clones, and not every one. This table holds 150,000 to 180,000 clones, roughly 77% found once. Study-wide findings and caveats: A later analysis reportedly identified an Asian-associated ancestry cluster as carrying fewer N-insertions than the 666-donor mean. Sequencing depth roughly uniform across donors was assumed in presence/absence analyses. With high specificity and sensitivity, the classifier reportedly diagnosed cytomegalovirus status. Follow-up analysis seemed to connect common viral pathogens with several of the most significant clusters identified.

The J segment lost 5 bases and the V segment lost 2 bases, leaving 12 bases of the junction unmatched. The V gene's germline CDR1 is SGHRS and CDR2 YFSETQ. The CDR3 contains 17 residues. The gene calls are TRBV5-1 and TRBJ2-1, with 8 bases fitting TRBD1. Sequencing was done on a sample of PBMCs. This TCR was recovered from a man aged 30-40 years in good health and CMV-seropositive. This CDR3 is CASSLETRDRPNNEQFF. The DNA of the CDR3 is TGCGCCAGCAGCTTAGAAACCCGGGACAGGCCTAACAATGAGCAGTTCTTC.